This TCR beta chain was recovered during a study of shared clonotypes between healthy human individuals. Turning to the study itself: Plates per donor: three CD4 naive, three CD4 memory, two CD8 naive, one CD8 memory.

Repertoires were generated with immunoSEQ multiplex PCR, while TCRdb's copy carries only in-frame clones and drops some. The sample shows around 2,100,000 clones, approximately 95% of them seen only once. Note on this clone: Antigen specificity is unknown.

CD45RO-negative cells were positively selected for CCR7, leaving out terminally differentiated effector memory CD45RA+ cells. Trimming cost V 3 bases and J 3 bases; bases outside gene matches: 7. In germline, CDR1 is MGHRA, CDR2 YSYEKL. The CDR3 is 15 amino acids. Study conclusions and caveats: Generation probabilities were higher for clonotypes shared across all four sorted-subset donors than for unshared ones. Richness estimates generally favored naive over memory subsets.

The specimen sequenced was naive CD8+ T cells sorted from blood. This TCR derives from a man aged 18 to 30 in good health. The rearrangement links TRBV4-1 to TRBJ2-7; 8 bases align to TRBD2. The CDR3 DNA follows: TGCGCCAGCAGCCAGGGACTAGGGGTAGGCTACGAGCAGTACTTC. Translation gives CASSQGLGVGYEQYF.